These 22 T cell receptor beta chains came from one sample sequenced in a study of spatial heterogeneity in lung cancer. Time point of the sample: sample taken at primary tumor resection. TCRdb itself ran the 5' RACE reads through MiXCR, one entry per CDR3 protein. The sample lists tens of thousands of distinct CDR3 sequences, about 6.3% occurring once. This specimen consisted of PBMCs, obtained at surgery. The receptors were sampled from a female donor with early-stage non-small cell lung cancer.

This clonotype was counted many times. The chain carries TRBV7-2 and TRBJ2-3; the D gene is possibly TRBD2 (5 bases). This CDR3 is built from 14 residues. With 3 bases removed from V and 1 base from J, the gap between germline ends came to 8 bases. Germline V lookup: CDR1 SGHTA, CDR2 FQGNSA. As DNA, the CDR3 is TGTGCCAGCAGCTTGTTGGGAGGCACAGATACGCAGTATTTT. It is translated as CASSLLGGTDTQYF.

This clonotype was seen a few times. The rearrangement uses TRBV20-1 and TRBJ2-3; TRBD2 agrees at 9 bases. Germline V gene lookup returns CDR1 DFQATT and CDR2 SNEGSKA (reference sequence). J was trimmed by 2 bases and V by 3 bases; bases with no gene match: 6. The CDR3 runs to 15 residues. The CDR3 is CSASIAGALTDTQYF. CDR3 DNA: TGCAGTGCTAGCATAGCGGGAGCACTCACAGATACGCAGTATTTT.

This clonotype occurred many times. The chain recombines TRBV5-1 with TRBJ1-6; D gene uncertain. Trimming left V 4 bases short and J 13 bases short, with 15 bases between. This CDR3 spans 13 amino acids. Germline loops: CDR1 SGHRS, CDR2 YFSETQ. The CDR3 DNA follows: TGCGCCAGCAGCCTGGAACAAAGTGCTCCCCTCCACTTT. Protein product: CASSLEQSAPLHF.

This clonotype has a count of ten or more. The V call is TRBV18, the J call TRBJ2-1, with D maybe TRBD2 (5 bases). Per germline, CDR1 KGHSH and CDR2 LQKENI. This CDR3 is 16 amino acids long. V was trimmed by 2 bases and J by 3 bases, leaving 14 bases between them. CDR3: CASSPRAERVYNEQFF. Here the CDR3 DNA reads TGTGCCAGCTCACCAAGGGCAGAGAGGGTCTACAATGAGCAGTTCTTC.

This clonotype showed up many times. The V gene is TRBV10-3, the J gene TRBJ1-1; perhaps TRBD1 as D (5 bases). CDR3 length: 15 residues. Deletions cut 6 bases from V and 4 bases from J, with 18 bases between. CDR1 ENHRY and CDR2 SYGVKD come from the germline V gene. This CDR3 reads CAIRPEGFVSTEAFF. CDR3 sequence (DNA): TGTGCCATCAGGCCCGAGGGGTTCGTTTCCACTGAAGCTTTCTTT.

This clonotype was observed a handful of times. CDR3 nucleotides: TGTGCCAGCAGCGTAGGTGGAAGGGCAGGTCGCCCCCAAGAGACCCAGTACTTC. Translated, it gives CASSVGGRAGRPQETQYF. The genes are TRBV9 and TRBJ2-5; the D is unclear. In germline, CDR1 is SGDLS, CDR2 YYNGEE. The CDR3 loop spans 18 amino acids. The V end lost 0 bases, the J end lost 1 base, and 19 bases lay between the germline ends.

The table lists this clonotype with many counts. This chain connects TRBV11-3 to TRBJ1-2; unclear D gene. Trimming shortened V by 11 bases and J by 3 bases, and 13 bases separated the two germline ends. The CDR3 spans 12 residues. CDR1 is SGHNT and CDR2 is YENEEA in the germline V gene. The CDR3 nucleotides read TGTGCCTCGGGCAGTACTCACTATGGCTACACCTTC. Its translation is CASGSTHYGYTF.

Many counts were recorded for this clonotype. This chain connects TRBV18 to TRBJ1-5, with a weak D call TRBD1 (6 bases). The CDR3 loop spans 15 amino acids. The V and J ends lost 1 base and 5 bases respectively, with 12 bases between them. Looked up from germline, CDR1 is KGHSH and CDR2 is LQKENI. Here the CDR3 DNA reads TGTGCCAGCTCACCACTGGGGGCGGATTATCAGCCCCAGCATTTT. Protein: CASSPLGADYQPQHF.

This clonotype appeared a few times. The gene calls are TRBV5-8 and TRBJ2-6, with 7 bases aligning to TRBD1. The CDR3 covers 13 residues. Germline V gene data show CDR1 as SGHTS and CDR2 as YDEGEE. Trimming took 6 bases from V and 4 from J; bases not matched to a gene: 1. CDR3: CASKGAGANVLTF. The DNA of the CDR3 is TGTGCCAGCAAGGGGGCCGGGGCCAACGTCCTGACTTTC.

This clonotype was seen repeatedly, ten times or more. The chain uses TRBV18 and TRBJ2-7; 9 positions agree with TRBD2. In germline, CDR1 is KGHSH, CDR2 LQKENI. The CDR3 is 15 amino acids. V lost 0 bases and J lost 3; bases outside the gene matches: 3. The CDR3 sequence is CASSPPGREGYEQYF. In DNA form, the CDR3 reads TGTGCCAGCTCACCACCTGGGCGGGAGGGCTACGAGCAGTACTTC. Combining the CDR3 with reference TRBV18 and TRBJ2-7 gives the whole variable domain NAGVMQNPRHLVRRRGQEARLRCSPMKGHSHVYWYRQLPEEGLKFMVYLQKENIIDESGMPKERFSAEFPKEGPSILRIQQVVRGDSAAYFCASSPPGREGYEQYFGPGTRLTVT.

This chain links TRBV20-1 with TRBJ2-7, with D possibly being TRBD2 (5 bases). Germline loops: CDR1 DFQATT, CDR2 SNEGSKA (reference sequence). The CDR3 contains 11 residues. Trimming stripped 4 bases from V and 7 bases from J, with 11 bases between. The chain's CDR3 is CSATAAKEQYF. The CDR3 DNA reads TGCAGTGCTACAGCGGCGAAGGAGCAGTACTTC.

This clonotype appeared many times. The J gene is TRBJ1-6, the V gene TRBV6-1, with TRBD1 identical over 7 bases. This CDR3 is built from 17 residues. After removal of 7 bases from V and 0 bases from J, the junction contained 9 bases not matched to a gene. From germline, CDR1 is MNHNS and CDR2 SASEGT. CDR3 sequence reads: CASTGGAGRSYNSPLHF. The DNA of the CDR3 is TGTGCCAGCACAGGGGGGGCAGGGCGCTCCTATAATTCACCCCTCCACTTT.

This clonotype has ten or more counts. The chain carries TRBV3-1 and TRBJ2-7; the D is unclear. Germline CDR1 reads LGHDT; CDR2 reads YNNKEL (reference sequence). Deletions cut 3 bases from V and 1 base from J, with 10 bases between. The CDR3 is 14 residues long. The CDR3 loop is CASSQPQTSYEQYF. The CDR3 DNA reads TGTGCCAGCAGCCAGCCCCAAACTTCCTACGAGCAGTACTTC.

This clonotype was seen a handful of times. The chain recombines TRBV20-1 with TRBJ2-5; tentatively, D is TRBD1 or TRBD2 (5 bases each). Trimming left V 3 bases short and J 7 bases short, with 15 bases between. The CDR3 is 13 amino acids. Germline CDR1 is DFQATT and CDR2 is SNEGSKA (reference sequence). CDR3 sequence: CSARGTAAWTQYF. In DNA, the CDR3 is TGCAGTGCTAGGGGGACGGCCGCATGGACCCAGTACTTC.

Ten or more counts support this clonotype. The rearrangement uses TRBV2 and TRBJ2-7, with D tentatively TRBD1 (6 bases). The CDR3 runs to 19 residues. Per the germline V gene, CDR1 is SNHLY and CDR2 is FYNNEI. V lost 1 base to trimming and J lost 2 bases, with 24 bases between them. The CDR3 sequence: CASSEGIPGHRSSPYEQYF. CDR3 DNA sequence: TGTGCCAGCAGTGAAGGGATACCGGGACACCGATCATCCCCCTACGAGCAGTACTTC.

This clonotype was counted only a few times. The rearrangement uses TRBV6-6 and TRBJ1-1; D remains ambiguous. This CDR3 has 15 residues. The V gene's germline CDR1 is MNHNY and CDR2 SVGAGI (reference sequence). Trimming removed 0 bases at V and 1 base at J, with 9 bases between. CDR3 protein: CASSYSPGSNTEAFF. Written as DNA, the CDR3 is TGTGCCAGCAGTTACTCTCCCGGGTCGAACACTGAAGCTTTCTTT.

This clonotype has a count of ten or more. The chain has TRBV7-2 and TRBJ1-1; no reliable D call. Deletions cut 4 bases from V and 1 base from J, with 7 bases between. The CDR3 contains 13 residues. Germline-derived CDR1 and CDR2 are SGHTA and FQGNSA. For the CDR3, the DNA is TGTGCCAGCAGCTGGACGGGGAACACTGAAGCTTTCTTT. Translated: CASSWTGNTEAFF.

There are a few counts of this clonotype. The chain combines TRBV5-1 with TRBJ2-1, with D possibly matching TRBD2 (6 bases). Germline V CDR1 and CDR2: SGHRS, YFSETQ. Trimming took 2 bases from V and 6 from J, leaving 9 bases between them. The length of the CDR3 is 13 residues. This CDR3 reads CASSFVSGNEQFF. CDR3 sequence (DNA): TGCGCCAGCAGCTTCGTTAGCGGCAATGAGCAGTTCTTC. Drawing the rest from reference TRBV5-1 and TRBJ2-1, the complete variable domain is KAGVTQTPRYLIKTRGQQVTLSCSPISGHRSVSWYQQTPGQGLQFLFEYFSETQRNKGNFPGRFSGRQFSNSRSEMNVSTLELGDSALYLCASSFVSGNEQFFGPGTRLTVL.

In this sample, this clonotype turned up many times. The rearrangement links TRBV5-1 to TRBJ2-7; D might be TRBD2 (5 bases). Germline CDR1 SGHRS, CDR2 YFSETQ. The V and J ends lost 2 bases and 5 bases respectively, with 14 bases between them. The CDR3 spans 14 residues. The CDR3 coding sequence is TGCGCCAGCAGCTTTGGGGTGCCCGGGGACGAGCAGTACTTC. Translated, it gives CASSFGVPGDEQYF.

The chain combines TRBV6-1 with TRBJ2-7; 7 bases agree with TRBD1. In germline, CDR1 is MNHNS, CDR2 SASEGT. V shed 5 bases, J shed 2 bases, and the junction held 6 bases outside the gene matches. The CDR3 covers 14 residues. In nucleotides, the CDR3 is TGTGCCAGCAGTAAACAGGGGACCACCTACGAGCAGTACGTC. Translated, it gives CASSKQGTTYEQYV.

This clonotype has a count of ten or more. The chain couples TRBV28 to TRBJ2-7; D assignment may be TRBD1 or TRBD2 (5 bases each). This CDR3 region has 14 residues. V shed 7 bases and J shed 2 bases, with 15 bases lying between them. From germline, CDR1 is MDHEN and CDR2 SYDVKM. The CDR3 sequence: CASIPSGPAYEQYF. The CDR3 nucleotides read TGTGCCAGCATCCCTTCGGGGCCCGCCTACGAGCAGTACTTC. Drawing the rest from reference TRBV28 and TRBJ2-7, the complete variable domain is DVKVTQSSRYLVKRTGEKVFLECVQDMDHENMFWYRQDPGLGLRLIYFSYDVKMKEKGDIPEGYSVSREKKERFSLILESASTNQTSMYLCASIPSGPAYEQYFGPGTRLTVT.

This clonotype was counted ten times or more. The genes are TRBV24-1 and TRBJ2-1, with no clear D. CDR1 is KGHDR and CDR2 is SFDVKD in the germline V gene. This CDR3 comprises 11 residues. V was shortened by 6 bases and J by 4 bases, with 3 bases between the two germline ends. Here the CDR3 reads CATSWYNEQFF. The CDR3 DNA reads as TGTGCCACCAGTTGGTACAATGAGCAGTTCTTC.